This T cell receptor beta chain was identified in a study of T cell repertoires in cytomegalovirus infection. In TCRdb, the reads were re-called with MiXCR into one record per CDR3 protein. The sample carries a few hundred thousand distinct CDR3 sequences, 29% recorded once. With regard to this clonotype: Its specificity is unknown.

The sample here was cultured PBMCs, taken from culture after CMV antigen stimulation. The source of this sequence is a human donor in good health (CMV status not recorded). Some clones in this sample may be carry-over from other donors' samples.

This CDR3 is CASSINGRNYGYTF. Written as DNA, the CDR3 is TGTGCCAGTAGTATTAACGGCAGGAACTATGGCTACACCTTC. J is TRBJ1-2 and V is TRBV19; D is unclear. The CDR3 totals 14 residues. Trimming removed 3 bases at V and 2 bases at J, with 10 bases between. Germline V lookup: CDR1 LNHDA, CDR2 SQIVND (reference sequence).